Following are 18 T cell receptor beta chains from one sample sequenced in a study of shared clonotypes between healthy human individuals. Sequencing was performed with immunoSEQ multiplex PCR; in TCRdb, only in-frame clones are kept and a portion is missing. The sample lists around 2.3 million clones; nearly 97% were seen once. Sequences were obtained from naive CD4+ T cells sorted from blood. Sample subset: CD45RA+ positively selected. The receptors shown here come from a man aged 18 to 35 in good health.

Remarks on this clone: This CDR3 is also generated by other DNA sequences in the sample. The rearrangement links TRBV5-1 to TRBJ2-7, with D tentatively TRBD1 (6 bases). This CDR3 contains 14 residues. Germline V gene data show CDR1 as SGHRS and CDR2 as YFSETQ. V was shortened by 4 bases and J by 0 bases, with 11 bases between the two germline ends. The CDR3 DNA reads as TGCGCCAGCAGCACAGGGACGGTCTCCTACGAGCAGTACTTC. Amino acid sequence: CASSTGTVSYEQYF.

This clone was counted once. This rearrangement joins TRBV18 to TRBJ1-2, with D possibly being TRBD1 (6 bases). The germline V and J ends were trimmed by 6 bases and 7 bases, with 15 bases remaining between them. Germline V CDR1 and CDR2: KGHSH, LQKENI. The CDR3 runs 13 residues. CDR3 protein: CASSNGAGVGYTF. The CDR3 DNA is TGTGCCAGCTCTAATGGGGCAGGGGTTGGCTACACCTTC.

In regard to this clone: Other DNA sequences of this sample code for an identical CDR3. The CDR3 spells CASSRAGGLSYEQYF. CDR3 in DNA: TGTGCCAGCAGCCGCGCGGGGGGACTCTCCTACGAGCAGTACTTC. The chain employs TRBV5-4 and TRBJ2-7; the match to TRBD2 covers 8 bases. Germline CDR1 reads SGHNT; CDR2 reads YYREEE (reference sequence). The CDR3 totals 15 residues. V was clipped by 4 bases and J by 0 bases; unmatched bases: 6.

This sequence joins TRBV7-9 and TRBJ2-1; D gene unclear. V lost 5 bases to trimming and J lost 3 bases, with 8 bases between them. The germline gives CDR1 SEHNR, CDR2 FQNEAQ (reference sequence). The CDR3 is made up of 13 amino acids. CDR3 in amino acids: CASSRGNYNEQFF. The DNA of the CDR3 is TGTGCCAGCAGCCGTGGTAACTACAATGAGCAGTTCTTC.

In the case of this clone: This specimen includes other DNA sequences encoding the same CDR3. This chain connects TRBV6-1 to TRBJ2-7, with 8 bases identical to TRBD1. The germline V gene has CDR1 MNHNS and CDR2 SASEGT. With 7 bases clipped from V and 4 bases from J, the junction kept 3 bases outside the gene matches. The CDR3 contains 12 residues. CDR3 nucleotides: TGTGCCAGCACCGGGACAGGATACGAGCAGTACTTC. It is translated as CASTGTGYEQYF.

The rearrangement uses TRBV7-9 and TRBJ1-1; D is perhaps TRBD1 (6 bases). V was trimmed by 7 bases and J by 0 bases, leaving 18 bases between them. This CDR3 has 16 residues. Germline CDR1 reads SEHNR; CDR2 reads FQNEAQ (reference sequence). CDR3 region: CASIDPRGQLNTEAFF. The CDR3 DNA reads as TGTGCCAGCATCGACCCCCGGGGGCAATTGAACACTGAAGCTTTCTTT. Based on the CDR3 plus reference TRBV7-9 and TRBJ1-1, the full variable domain is DTGVSQNPRHKITKRGQNVTFRCDPISEHNRLYWYRQTLGQGPEFLTYFQNEAQLEKSRLLSDRFSAERPKGSFSTLEIQRTEQGDSAMYLCASIDPRGQLNTEAFFGQGTRLTVV.

This chain connects TRBV5-8 to TRBJ2-3, with TRBD1 as a possible D gene (6 bases). The V and J ends lost 1 base and 1 base respectively, with 19 bases between them. Germline CDR1 and CDR2: SGHTS and YDEGEE. The CDR3 is 18 residues long. This CDR3 is CASSLLQGALGGTDTQYF. DNA of the CDR3: TGTGCCAGCAGCTTGCTACAGGGCGCTCTCGGTGGCACAGATACGCAGTATTTT. The whole variable domain, filled in from reference TRBV5-8 and TRBJ2-3, reads EAGVTQSPTHLIKTRGQQATLRCSPISGHTSVYWYQQALGLGLQFLLWYDEGEERNRGNFPPRFSGRQFPNYSSELNVNALELEDSALYLCASSLLQGALGGTDTQYFGPGTRLTVL.

This chain connects TRBV6-5 to TRBJ2-7; TRBD1 matches at 9 bases. The J segment lost 5 bases and the V segment lost 6 bases, leaving 8 bases of the junction unmatched. CDR1 is MNHEY, CDR2 SVGAGI, per germline. The CDR3 has 14 amino acids. CDR3 sequence reads: CASSRDRVRNEQYF. CDR3 sequence (DNA): TGTGCCAGCAGCCGGGACAGGGTAAGGAACGAGCAGTACTTC.

The rearrangement joins TRBV5-1 to TRBJ2-3, with 10 bases identical to TRBD1. The trim removed 1 base at V and 0 bases at J, leaving 11 bases unmatched. This CDR3 has 19 residues. The germline V gene encodes CDR1 SGHRS and CDR2 YFSETQ. The CDR3 nucleotides read TGCGCCAGCAGCTTGTTGGGACAGGGGAAGGGAACTAGCACAGATACGCAGTATTTT. This codes for CASSLLGQGKGTSTDTQYF.

Note on this clone: Possible read error: a much larger clone is one base away. The chain carries TRBV7-2 and TRBJ2-2; no reliable D call. Looked up from germline, CDR1 is SGHTA and CDR2 is FQGNSA. The CDR3 contains 12 residues. Trimming took off 5 bases at V and 5 bases at J, with 6 bases between the two ends. The CDR3 DNA follows: TGTGCCAGCAGCCAAGTTACCGGGGAGCTGTTTTTT. It is translated as CASSQVTGELFF.

The chain uses TRBV6-5 and TRBJ2-7; 7 positions agree with TRBD2. The CDR3 consists of 15 residues. Per the germline V gene, CDR1 is MNHEY and CDR2 is SVGAGI. Trimming removed 2 bases from V and 8 bases from J; junction bases left unmatched: 12. In nucleotides, the CDR3 is TGTGCCAGCAGTTACCCGGCGGGTGCGGGAGTGAAGCAGTACTTC. Amino acid sequence: CASSYPAGAGVKQYF.

The chain combines TRBV11-2 with TRBJ2-7, with a tentative D call TRBD2 (6 bases). The ends were cut back, 4 bases at V and 2 bases at J, with 15 bases in the middle. Germline V lookup: CDR1 SGHAT, CDR2 FQNNGV. The CDR3 totals 15 residues. The chain's CDR3 is CASSYAGFETYEQYF. CDR3 DNA sequence: TGTGCCAGCAGCTACGCGGGGTTCGAGACCTACGAGCAGTACTTC.

The chain employs TRBV5-1 and TRBJ2-1; D might be TRBD2 (6 bases). The V gene's germline CDR1 is SGHRS and CDR2 YFSETQ. This CDR3 is built from 19 residues. The V end lost 0 bases, the J end lost 0 bases, and 19 bases lay between the germline ends. As DNA, the CDR3 is TGCGCCAGCAGCTTGGGACGTGGGACTGACTACAACTCCTACAATGAGCAGTTCTTC. This codes for CASSLGRGTDYNSYNEQFF.

The chain is built from TRBV6-1 and TRBJ1-4; TRBD1 aligns across 7 bases. The ends lost 5 bases at V and 5 bases at J; junction bases unmatched: 5. The CDR3 runs 14 residues. In germline, CDR1 is MNHNS, CDR2 SASEGT. The CDR3 spells CASSPMTGNEKLFF. As DNA, the CDR3 is TGTGCCAGCAGTCCCATGACAGGGAATGAAAAACTGTTTTTT.

The chain links TRBV27 to TRBJ2-7; TRBD1 matches 8 bases. Germline V CDR1 and CDR2: MNHEY, SMNVEV (reference sequence). J lost 2 bases, V lost 4 bases, and 4 bases had no gene match. The CDR3 is 14 residues long. Here the CDR3 DNA reads TGTGCCAGCAGTTCCCTGGGACAGGCCTACGAGCAGTACTTC. Its protein is CASSSLGQAYEQYF.

The V and J genes are TRBV6-1 and TRBJ2-3, with TRBD1 identical over 9 bases. The CDR3 has 14 amino acids. J lost 3 bases, V lost 6 bases, and 4 bases had no gene match. From germline, CDR1 is MNHNS and CDR2 SASEGT. CDR3 in DNA: TGTGCCAGCAGACCGGGACAGGGAACAGATACGCAGTATTTT. It is translated as CASRPGQGTDTQYF.

This chain joins TRBV6-1 and TRBJ2-7; a possible D gene is TRBD1 (6 bases). The CDR3 runs 13 residues. Germline V gives CDR1 MNHNS, CDR2 SASEGT. Trimming stripped 7 bases from V and 0 bases from J, with 10 bases between. The CDR3 here is CASIRTDSYEQYF. CDR3 nucleotides: TGTGCCAGCATAAGGACAGACTCCTACGAGCAGTACTTC.

This clone is a singleton in its sample. This sequence joins TRBV6-5 and TRBJ2-3; 8 bases agree with TRBD1. The CDR3 is 13 amino acids. J was trimmed by 9 bases and V by 6 bases; bases with no gene match: 8. CDR1 is MNHEY, CDR2 SVGAGI, per germline. The DNA of the CDR3 is TGTGCCAGCAGACCAGCAGGGGGCCCCACGCAGTATTTT. Translation: CASRPAGGPTQYF.